A single sample gave rise to the 29 T cell receptor beta chains below, sequenced in a study of persistence of HIV-infected CD4 T cells (dated by TCRdb to 2018 to 2020). These receptors' targets are unknown. TCRbeta repertoires were sequenced from genomic DNA with the immunoSEQ hsTCRB assay version 4 in survey mode. Held by TCRdb, this immuneACCESS table contains in-frame sequences only and omits some clones. Under half of the omission traces to an unresolved V gene where checked; the cause of the rest is unknown. The table for this sample lists nearly 20,000 clones; more than 55% of them were counted only once. In total, the top ten clones hold under 2.5% of the sample. This sample's treatment or condition label indicates: suppressive antiretroviral therapy. A pool of overlapping HIV-1 Gag 15-mer peptides was used at 0.9 to 1 ug per peptide per mL for cell stimulation. CD4+ T cells that responded were sorted based on upregulation of both CD40 ligand and CD69.

Here the sequenced sample was CD4+ T cells sorted from PBMCs after roughly 18-hour stimulation, taken from a patient who received antiretroviral therapy. In the paper's terms, the cell subset or site label means: CD40L+CD69+ CD4 T cells responding to HIV-1 Gag peptides. Source of these receptors: an adult woman with HIV who was CMV-seropositive.

The chain has TRBV29-1 and TRBJ2-6; 9 bases line up with TRBD1. With V trimmed by 6 bases and J by 2 bases, 8 bases remained unmatched. There are 16 residues in the CDR3. Germline loops: CDR1 SQVTM, CDR2 ANQGSEA. In DNA, the CDR3 is TGCAGCGTCGAGCACAGGGGGCGCACTGGGGCCAACGTCCTGACTTTC. Translated: CSVEHRGRTGANVLTF.

This chain joins TRBV3-1 (or the pseudogene TRBV3-2) and TRBJ2-1; D possibly corresponds to TRBD2 (6 bases). CDR3 length: 16 residues. Between the trimmed V and J ends, which lost 3 bases and 4 bases, there was a span of 16 bases. Germline V gene sequence: CDR1 LGHDT, CDR2 YNNKEL (reference sequence). This CDR3 is CASSHRGTPKYNEQFF. CDR3 sequence (DNA): TGTGCCAGCAGCCACCGCGGGACCCCGAAGTACAATGAGCAGTTCTTC.

The V call is TRBV6-5, the J call TRBJ1-5; D unclear. CDR3 length: 14 residues. Deletions cut 2 bases from V and 7 bases from J, with 12 bases between. CDR1 and CDR2 (germline): MNHEY, SVGAGI. The CDR3 DNA reads TGTGCCAGCAGTTACGGGCGGGGAGGCCAGCCCCAGCATTTT. Protein sequence: CASSYGRGGQPQHF.

The CDR3 DNA reads as TGTGCCAGCTCACCATCGGACAGGGGGGTAGCTTTCTTT. Translated, it gives CASSPSDRGVAFF. The chain recombines TRBV18 with TRBJ1-1, with 10 bases lining up with TRBD1. V was clipped by 2 bases and J by 10 bases; unmatched bases: 4. CDR3 length equals 13 residues. Germline V gene sequence: CDR1 KGHSH, CDR2 LQKENI.

The chain joins TRBV19 to TRBJ1-2; D not resolved. CDR1 and CDR2 from the germline V gene are LNHDA and SQIVND (reference sequence). The V and J ends lost 1 base and 4 bases respectively, with 13 bases between them. The CDR3 extends over 15 amino acids. The chain's CDR3 is CASSIGSGDVYGYTF. In DNA, the CDR3 is TGTGCCAGTAGTATAGGGTCAGGCGACGTCTATGGCTACACCTTC.

The J gene is TRBJ1-3, the V gene TRBV30, with a weak D call TRBD1 (5 bases). Germline lookup yields CDR1 GTSNPN and CDR2 SVGIG (reference sequence). This CDR3 region has 16 residues. Trimming left V 0 bases short and J 2 bases short, with 14 bases between. This chain's CDR3 is CAWSVWGTEAGNTIYF. The CDR3 bases are TGTGCCTGGAGTGTATGGGGGACTGAGGCTGGAAACACCATATATTTT.

This clone was seen a few times. CDR3 sequence: CASSERRVTEAFF. The CDR3 DNA sequence: TGTGCCAGCAGTGAAAGGAGGGTAACTGAAGCTTTCTTT. The V call is TRBV6-1, the J call TRBJ1-1; no reliable D call. V lost 2 bases to trimming and J lost 5 bases, with 9 bases between them. There are 13 residues in the CDR3. CDR1 MNHNS and CDR2 SASEGT come from the germline V gene.

The chain joins TRBV15 to TRBJ1-1; D is uncertain. This CDR3 is built from 18 residues. Germline V gene data show CDR1 as LNHNV and CDR2 as YYDKDF (reference sequence). V was pared by 0 bases and J by 0 bases, with 17 bases between. CDR3 sequence (DNA): TGTGCCACCAGCAGAGATTTTTGGGCCAGATCTATGAACACTGAAGCTTTCTTT. This translates into CATSRDFWARSMNTEAFF.

The chain joins TRBV12-3 or TRBV12-4 to TRBJ1-1, with D tentatively TRBD1 (5 bases). Trimming took 3 bases from V and 5 from J, leaving 10 bases between them. The CDR3 runs 13 residues. CDR3 in amino acids: CASSFQGWTEAFF. The CDR3 DNA follows: TGTGCCAGCAGTTTCCAGGGATGGACTGAAGCTTTCTTT.

V and J are TRBV7-3 and TRBJ1-1, with no clear D. The CDR3 totals 13 residues. Germline loops: CDR1 SGHTA, CDR2 FQGTGA. V gave up 2 bases and J gave up 7 bases, with 11 bases separating them. The CDR3, as DNA: TGTGCCAGCAGCTTATCCCCCCGGGATGAAGCTTTCTTT. Translated, it gives CASSLSPRDEAFF.

The chain has TRBV4-1 and TRBJ1-1, with TRBD1 as a possible D gene (5 bases). The germline V gene has CDR1 MGHRA and CDR2 YSYEKL. The CDR3 covers 14 residues. V dropped 0 bases and J dropped 7 bases, with 12 bases sitting between them. The CDR3 DNA reads TGCGCCAGCAGCCAAGATTCAGGGCAGTATGAAGCTTTCTTT. Its protein is CASSQDSGQYEAFF.

The chain joins TRBV30 to TRBJ1-1; a weak D match, TRBD1 (5 bases). CDR3 length: 12 amino acids. Per the germline V gene, CDR1 is GTSNPN and CDR2 is SVGIG (reference sequence). V gave up 4 bases and J gave up 8 bases, with 14 bases separating them. This CDR3 is CAWMRSAGEAFF. The CDR3, as DNA: TGTGCCTGGATGAGGTCGGCAGGGGAAGCTTTCTTT.

This rearrangement joins TRBV28 to TRBJ2-2, with unresolved D. Germline values: CDR1 MDHEN, CDR2 SYDVKM. This CDR3 region has 15 residues. Trimming stripped 5 bases from V and 1 base from J, with 11 bases between. CDR3 sequence (DNA): TGTGCCAGCAGTGGGTGGGCAGGGAACACCGGGGAGCTGTTTTTT. This translates into CASSGWAGNTGELFF.

The rearrangement links TRBV7-9 to TRBJ1-1, with 9 bases fitting TRBD1. The CDR3 consists of 12 residues. The V and J ends lost 1 base and 10 bases, in that order; junction bases with no gene match: 1. The germline V gene has CDR1 SEHNR and CDR2 FQNEAQ (reference sequence). The CDR3 sequence is CASSLDRGPAFF. The CDR3 coding sequence is TGTGCCAGCAGCTTAGACAGGGGGCCAGCTTTCTTT.

The J gene is TRBJ2-3, the V gene TRBV18; 8 nucleotides align to TRBD1. In germline, CDR1 is KGHSH, CDR2 LQKENI. The CDR3 totals 16 residues. The V and J ends lost 4 bases and 2 bases, in that order; junction bases with no gene match: 8. The CDR3 spells CASSRQGLEYTDTQYF. The CDR3 nucleotides are TGTGCCAGCTCACGACAGGGGCTAGAATACACAGATACGCAGTATTTT.

This clone is termed medium-sized. The chain couples TRBV18 to TRBJ1-1; D is possibly TRBD1 (5 bases). CDR1 is KGHSH, CDR2 LQKENI, per germline. The CDR3 extends over 15 amino acids. V was pared by 2 bases and J by 2 bases, with 12 bases between. The CDR3 loop is CASSPFQGGNTEAFF. The CDR3 nucleotides are TGTGCCAGCTCACCATTCCAGGGAGGAAACACTGAAGCTTTCTTT.

This clone occurred a few times. In DNA, the CDR3 is TGCGCCAGCAGCTGGGGCGGGTCCGAGCAGTTCTTC. As protein: CASSWGGSEQFF. The chain carries TRBV5-1 and TRBJ2-1; D is tentatively TRBD1 or TRBD2 (5 bases each). The ends were cut back, 3 bases at V and 10 bases at J, with 11 bases in the middle. Germline loops: CDR1 SGHRS, CDR2 YFSETQ. CDR3 size: 12 residues.

This chain connects TRBV5-1 to TRBJ1-2, with D unresolved. CDR3 length equals 14 residues. The V gene's germline CDR1 is SGHRS and CDR2 YFSETQ. Deletions cut 0 bases from V and 4 bases from J, with 10 bases between. Here the CDR3 DNA reads TGCGCCAGCAGCTTGGATCGGCAGGTCTATGGCTACACCTTC. It specifies CASSLDRQVYGYTF.

The chain joins TRBV5-1 to TRBJ2-7; 8 bases are shared with TRBD2. Germline CDR1 and CDR2: SGHRS and YFSETQ. CDR3 length: 19 residues. J was trimmed by 2 bases and V by 0 bases; bases with no gene match: 16. In DNA, the CDR3 is TGCGCCAGCAGCTTGGGGACCGGGACTAGGCCCTCCTCACCCTACGAGCAGTACTTC. Residues: CASSLGTGTRPSSPYEQYF.

CDR3 loop: CASRGDGEDGELFF. The CDR3 nucleotides are TGTGCCAGTAGAGGGGACGGGGAGGACGGGGAGCTGTTTTTT. The rearrangement links TRBV6-5 to TRBJ2-2, with D possibly matching TRBD2 (6 bases). The germline CDR1 and CDR2 sequences are MNHEY and SVGAGI. Trimming removed 9 bases at V and 7 bases at J, with 18 bases between. The CDR3 loop spans 14 amino acids.

The rearrangement links TRBV5-1 to TRBJ1-2, with D maybe TRBD1 (6 bases). The CDR3 is 14 amino acids. Germline CDR1 is SGHRS and CDR2 is YFSETQ. V was clipped by 4 bases and J by 8 bases, with 18 bases between them. CDR3 DNA sequence: TGCGCCAGCAGCATACAGGGAAGTTCGGGCGGCTACACCTTC. Its translation is CASSIQGSSGGYTF.

The chain links TRBV27 to TRBJ1-5; D is perhaps TRBD1 (5 bases). Trimming took 3 bases from V and 0 from J, leaving 27 bases between them. CDR1 and CDR2 from the germline V gene are MNHEY and SMNVEV (reference sequence). This CDR3 has 21 residues. CDR3 residues: CASSFQTDSGTGVYSNQPQHF. DNA for the CDR3: TGTGCCAGCAGTTTCCAGACCGACAGCGGGACCGGGGTTTATAGCAATCAGCCCCAGCATTTT.

Comments on this clone: The same CDR3 arises from other DNA sequences in this sample as well. The chain is built from TRBV11-1 and TRBJ1-2; 9 bases are shared with TRBD1. V trimming: 5 bases; J trimming: 11 bases; junction bases outside the gene matches: 12. The CDR3 has 14 amino acids. CDR1 SGHAT and CDR2 FQDESV come from the germline V gene (reference sequence). CDR3 nucleotides: TGTGCCAGCAGCGAGGCCCGGGGACAGGGCCATTACACCTTC. Translation: CASSEARGQGHYTF. Combining the CDR3 with reference TRBV11-1 and TRBJ1-2 gives the whole variable domain EAEVAQSPRYKITEKSQAVAFWCDPISGHATLYWYRQILGQGPELLVQFQDESVVDDSQLPKDRFSAERLKGVDSTLKIQPAELGDSAMYLCASSEARGQGHYTFGSGTRLTVV.

V usage is TRBV30 and J usage is TRBJ1-6, with 7 bases identical to TRBD1. Looked up from germline, CDR1 is GTSNPN and CDR2 is SVGIG (reference sequence). The CDR3 totals 14 residues. Unmatched junction bases numbered 10, after V lost 4 bases and J lost 10 bases. CDR3: CAWTPDRESSPLHF. Here the CDR3 DNA reads TGTGCCTGGACCCCCGACAGGGAGTCCTCACCCCTCCACTTT. The entire variable domain, with the rest obtained from reference TRBV30 and TRBJ1-6, is as follows: SQTIHQWPATLVQPVGSPLSLECTVEGTSNPNLYWYRQAAGRGLQLLFYSVGIGQISSEVPQNLSASRPQDRQFILSSKKLLLSDSGFYLCAWTPDRESSPLHFGNGTRLTVT.

This clone is medium-sized by share. The chain couples TRBV19 to TRBJ2-2, with D possibly matching TRBD1 (5 bases). With 2 bases removed from V and 3 bases from J, the gap between germline ends came to 13 bases. Germline V gene sequence: CDR1 LNHDA, CDR2 SQIVND (reference sequence). The CDR3 is 16 amino acids. CDR3 in amino acids: CASSIQGTVDTGELFF. CDR3 in DNA: TGTGCCAGTAGTATACAGGGTACTGTCGACACCGGGGAGCTGTTTTTT.

This chain joins TRBV6-4 and TRBJ2-7; TRBD1 might be the D (6 bases). CDR3 length: 16 residues. V shed 0 bases and J shed 1 base, with 13 bases lying between them. CDR1 MRHNA and CDR2 SNTAGT come from the germline V gene. CDR3 coding DNA: TGTGCCAGCAGTGACTCAGTAGGACAGCTGTCCTACGAGCAGTACGTC. This codes for CASSDSVGQLSYEQYV.

The chain uses TRBV4-1 and TRBJ2-1, with 9 bases lining up with TRBD1. V lost 6 bases and J lost 6; bases outside the gene matches: 9. Per the germline V gene, CDR1 is MGHRA and CDR2 is YSYEKL. The CDR3 runs 15 residues. The CDR3 DNA reads TGCGCCAGCAGTGCTTTACAGGGGGCGAGCAATGAGCAGTTCTTC. Translating it yields CASSALQGASNEQFF.

The rearrangement links TRBV29-1 to TRBJ1-4, with 8 bases lining up with TRBD1. The CDR3 is 15 amino acids. Losses at the gene ends were 6 bases for V and 7 bases for J; bases not matched to a gene: 13. From germline, CDR1 is SQVTM and CDR2 ANQGSEA. The CDR3 reads CSVRSTGARGEKLFF. The CDR3, as DNA: TGCAGCGTACGATCGACAGGGGCGAGGGGTGAAAAACTGTTTTTT.

This clone was seen a few times. The identical CDR3 is also encoded by other nucleotide sequences in the sample. The chain joins TRBV12-3 or TRBV12-4 to TRBJ1-3; D remains unclear. Trimming stripped 8 bases from V and 5 bases from J, with 4 bases between. This CDR3 comprises 10 residues. CDR3 region: CASSRNTIYF. The CDR3 DNA reads as TGTGCCAGCTCCAGAAACACCATATATTTT.